These 5 T cell receptor beta chains originate from one sample sequenced in a study of cytotoxic CD8 clonotypes in ibrutinib-treated CLL. Libraries were prepared by immunoSEQ multiplex PCR; TCRdb keeps only in-frame clonotypes and omits some of them. The sample holds around 300,000 clones; roughly 85% are singletons and the top ten take about 6.3%. The sequencing here drew on PBMCs, taken before ibrutinib treatment. The receptors come from a human donor with chronic lymphocytic leukemia.

This chain uses TRBV4-3 with TRBJ2-1; TRBD1 matches at 8 bases. J lost 7 bases, V lost 5 bases, and 7 bases had no gene match. The CDR3 has 14 amino acids. The V gene's germline CDR1 is LGHNA and CDR2 YSLEER. In DNA form, the CDR3 reads TGCGCCAGCAGCTCCCAAAACAGGGGGAATGAGCAGTTCTTC. Translation gives CASSSQNRGNEQFF.

This clone was recorded a few times. The chain carries TRBV20-1 and TRBJ1-1; D unresolved. CDR1 and CDR2 (germline): DFQATT, SNEGSKA (reference sequence). V was shortened by 3 bases and J by 11 bases, with 10 bases between the two germline ends. The CDR3 extends over 10 amino acids. This chain's CDR3 is CSASGLRAFF. The DNA for the CDR3 is TGCAGTGCTAGTGGGCTTAGGGCTTTCTTT.

This clone was observed a single time. The chain recombines TRBV6-6 with TRBJ2-1; D tentatively reads TRBD1 or TRBD2 (5 bases each). The V end lost 2 bases, the J end lost 8 bases, and 19 bases lay between the germline ends. CDR3 length: 16 amino acids. CDR1 and CDR2 from the germline V gene are MNHNY and SVGAGI (reference sequence). DNA for the CDR3: TGTGCCAGCAGTTACCGCGGGCCCAGGGTTTTTGATGAGCAGTTCTTC. Translating gives CASSYRGPRVFDEQFF.

The chain joins TRBV5-1 to TRBJ1-5; D uncertain. The CDR3 loop spans 14 amino acids. Deletions cut 5 bases from V and 5 bases from J, with 14 bases between. CDR1 is SGHRS, CDR2 YFSETQ, per germline. Here the CDR3 DNA reads TGCGCCAGCAGACAAGACATAATGGATCAGCCCCAGCATTTT. It encodes CASRQDIMDQPQHF.

There are a few counts of this clone. J is TRBJ2-7 and V is TRBV4-3; D remains ambiguous. Germline loops: CDR1 LGHNA, CDR2 YSLEER. V lost 0 bases to trimming and J lost 6 bases, with 15 bases between them. The CDR3 totals 15 residues. The CDR3: CASSQDNGAWFEQYF. In DNA form, the CDR3 reads TGCGCCAGCAGCCAAGATAACGGCGCGTGGTTCGAGCAGTACTTC.